The next 3 T cell receptor beta chains were all read from a single sample in a study of technical replicates of blood from a few donors. Sequencing used immunoSEQ multiplex PCR; TCRdb keeps in-frame clones, though not all of them. The repertoire has roughly 87,000 clones, more than 85% of them found once; the top ten carry about 0.4%. Sequenced material: T cells isolated from PBMCs. These receptors all stem from a human donor in good health.

V and J are TRBV5-1 and TRBJ1-5; D call uncertain. CDR1 and CDR2 from the germline V gene are SGHRS and YFSETQ. This CDR3 is built from 15 residues. Trimming removed 0 bases from V and 5 bases from J, with 12 bases in between. The CDR3 loop is CASSLDGATYQPQHF. CDR3 in DNA: TGCGCCAGCAGCTTGGACGGAGCAACCTATCAGCCCCAGCATTTT.

The genes are TRBV11-3 and TRBJ1-2; D might be TRBD1 (5 bases). V gave up 2 bases and J gave up 4 bases, with 8 bases separating them. The germline gives CDR1 SGHNT, CDR2 YENEEA. This CDR3 is 13 amino acids long. The CDR3 reads CASSLQGGYGYTF. For the CDR3, the DNA is TGTGCCAGCAGCTTACAGGGAGGCTATGGCTACACCTTC.

This chain joins TRBV5-1 and TRBJ2-7, with 7 bases identical to TRBD1. The germline V gene has CDR1 SGHRS and CDR2 YFSETQ. The CDR3 has 14 amino acids. J was trimmed by 2 bases and V by 4 bases; bases with no gene match: 6. In DNA, the CDR3 is TGCGCCAGCAGCCGAAGCCAGGGGGCCTACGAGCAGTACTTC. This translates into CASSRSQGAYEQYF.